This T cell receptor beta chain was identified during a study of blood T cell repertoires in COVID-19. As originally analysed: It was from reference gene primer amplification that nucleated cell counts were estimated. Sequencing was performed with immunoSEQ multiplex PCR; in TCRdb, only in-frame clones are kept and a portion is missing. V, J and clone size are taken as reported in that table, and D and trimming were inferred from the DNA itself. The sample contains around 230,000 clones, 70% to 85% of which appear only once. Adults between roughly 18 and 100 years of age took part from 20 to 25 US areas. Among Cohort 3 donors, those recovered had two negative PCRs, clearance, or symptom resolution. V lost 4 bases and J 4 bases, leaving 16 bases between the germline ends. Germline V CDR1 and CDR2: MGHRA, YSYEKL. This CDR3 is built from 15 residues.

J is TRBJ1-1 and V is TRBV4-1, with a possible D match to TRBD1 (5 bases). The source of this sequence is a man in his forties who had recovered from COVID-19. The material sequenced was PBMCs or T cells enriched from blood (not recorded which). CDR3 nucleotide sequence: TGCGCCAGCAGCCCCGCCCTGACAGAACGCACTGAAGCTTTCTTT. Translating it yields CASSPALTERTEAFF.